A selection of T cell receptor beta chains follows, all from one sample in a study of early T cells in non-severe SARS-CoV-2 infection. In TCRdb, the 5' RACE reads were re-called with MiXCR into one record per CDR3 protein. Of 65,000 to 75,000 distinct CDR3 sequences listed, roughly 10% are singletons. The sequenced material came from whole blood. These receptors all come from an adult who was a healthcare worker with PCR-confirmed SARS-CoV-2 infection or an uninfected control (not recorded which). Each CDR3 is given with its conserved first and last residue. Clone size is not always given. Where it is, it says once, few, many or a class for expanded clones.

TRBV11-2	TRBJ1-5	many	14	CASSWGVGSQPQHF
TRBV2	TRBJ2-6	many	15	CASRWTGGGANVLTF
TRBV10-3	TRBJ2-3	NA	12	CAIAEGDDTRYF
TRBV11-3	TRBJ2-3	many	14	CASSFEGIPDTQYF
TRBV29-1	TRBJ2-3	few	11	CSVFFTDTQYF
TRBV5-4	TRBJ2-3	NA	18	CASSLLRGGHPGTDTQYF
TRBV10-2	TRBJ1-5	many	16	CASSSFGRGHNQPQHF
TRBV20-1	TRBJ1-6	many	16	CSARDLVGAASSPLHF
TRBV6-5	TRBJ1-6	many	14	CASSYGRGSSPLHF
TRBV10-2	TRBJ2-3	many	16	CASSLQGSLSTDTQYF
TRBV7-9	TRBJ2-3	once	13	CASSTGGTDTQYF
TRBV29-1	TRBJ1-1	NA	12	CSVDPFSSEAFF
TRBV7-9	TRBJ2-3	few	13	CASSFDLTDTQYF
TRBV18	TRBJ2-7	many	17	CASSPPSVGRGIAEQYF
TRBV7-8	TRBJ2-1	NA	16	CASSPTRILPYNEQFF
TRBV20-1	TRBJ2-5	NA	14	CSARAGRVQETQYF
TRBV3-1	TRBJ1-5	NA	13	CASSRLPNQPQHF
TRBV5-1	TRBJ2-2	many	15	CASKSTSGNTGELFF
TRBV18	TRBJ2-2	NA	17	CASSPTLFQGNTGELFF
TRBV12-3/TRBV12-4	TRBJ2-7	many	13	CASSFDRGYEQYF
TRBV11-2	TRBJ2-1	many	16	CASSQIGGPAQDEQFF
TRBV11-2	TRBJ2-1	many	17	CASTPFSAALSYNEQFF
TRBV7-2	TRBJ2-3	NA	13	CASSITGADTQYF
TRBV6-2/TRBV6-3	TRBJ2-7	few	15	CASSYVLAGGSEQYF
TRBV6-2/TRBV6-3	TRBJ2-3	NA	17	CASSYEGTPGPTDTQYF
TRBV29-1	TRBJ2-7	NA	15	CSALERRTSDYEQYF
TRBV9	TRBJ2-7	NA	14	CASSVEGTGYEQYF
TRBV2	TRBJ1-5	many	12	CASGRETQPQHF
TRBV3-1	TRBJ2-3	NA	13	CASSPMPPDTQYF
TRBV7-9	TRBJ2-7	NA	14	CASSLEVDMGEQYF
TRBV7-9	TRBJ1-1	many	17	CASSPSAGATVGTEAFF
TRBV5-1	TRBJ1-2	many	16	CASSQEAGPSLRGYTF
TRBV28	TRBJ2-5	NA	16	CASSLGLAGAHETQYF
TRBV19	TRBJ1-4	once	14	CASSISATNEKLFF
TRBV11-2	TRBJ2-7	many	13	CASSQGLSEEQYF
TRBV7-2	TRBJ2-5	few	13	CASSLRVQETQYF
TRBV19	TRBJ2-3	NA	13	CASSDRPTDTQYF
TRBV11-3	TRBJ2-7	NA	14	CASSFLTDSYEQYF
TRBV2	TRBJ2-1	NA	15	CASISEVQIYNEQFF
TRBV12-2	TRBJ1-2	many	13	CASRPDRDYGYTF
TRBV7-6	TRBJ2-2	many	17	CASSLGAGRLKTGELFF
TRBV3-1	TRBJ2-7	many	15	CASSPSRGRSYEQYF
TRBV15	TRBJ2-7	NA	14	CATRRGIAGYEQYF
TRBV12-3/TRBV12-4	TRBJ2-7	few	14	CASSPDGNSYEQYF
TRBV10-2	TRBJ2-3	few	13	CASRSRVPDTQYF
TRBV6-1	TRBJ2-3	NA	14	CASSELPSTDTQYF